These T cell receptor beta chains were read from a single sample in a study of CD8 T cells in ankylosing spondylitis. TCRdb itself ran the 5' RACE reads through MiXCR, one entry per CDR3 protein. The repertoire includes a few hundred thousand distinct CDR3 sequences, about a fifth of them detected once, and roughly 3.6% sits in the top ten. Sequenced material: blood, either unsorted or a sorted T cell fraction (not recorded which). These receptors originate from a female donor with ankylosing spondylitis or in good health (not recorded which). CDR3s leave out the opening cysteine and the closing phenylalanine or tryptophan. Fields, in order: CDR3 length, V gene, D gene, J gene, CDR3 protein. The D gene is left open where the match is weak.

12	TRBV6-1	-	TRBJ2-1	ASSEAGAYNEQF
12	TRBV5-4	TRBD1	TRBJ1-2	ASSPDRGRYGYT
12	TRBV12-3/TRBV12-4	TRBD2	TRBJ2-1	ASSLSSGGNEQF
12	TRBV7-6	-	TRBJ2-2	ASTPGGNTGELF
12	TRBV5-1	-	TRBJ1-1	ASSPTAGAAEAF
12	TRBV25-1	-	TRBJ2-5	ASSSGSGPETQY
16	TRBV12-3/TRBV12-4	-	TRBJ2-7	ASSLGWGSNAPYYEQY
11	TRBV29-1	-	TRBJ1-1	SGLGARNTEAF
13	TRBV15	TRBD2	TRBJ2-1	ATGDTSGNRNEQF
13	TRBV20-1	TRBD1	TRBJ2-3	SAILGQGRKDTQY
12	TRBV29-1	TRBD1	TRBJ1-4	SAYYRGRNEKLF
13	TRBV5-1	TRBD2	TRBJ2-1	ASRVTSGSYNEQF
12	TRBV27	TRBD2	TRBJ2-2	ASTLAGRTGELF
15	TRBV20-1	TRBD1	TRBJ2-5	SARDVTRTGAGETQY
12	TRBV5-1	-	TRBJ2-5	ASSLDMGQETQY
12	TRBV7-2	-	TRBJ2-3	ASSLVRGTDTQY
11	TRBV20-1	-	TRBJ2-7	SARVAVSYEQY
13	TRBV20-1	TRBD1	TRBJ1-1	SARGRGQATPEAF
14	TRBV12-3/TRBV12-4	TRBD2	TRBJ2-3	ASSVGLAGPTDTQY
12	TRBV20-1	-	TRBJ1-5	SARQDGGPQPQH
15	TRBV7-9	TRBD2	TRBJ2-1	ASSPEGGRSTGHEQF
9	TRBV20-1	-	TRBJ2-5	SASVQETQY
14	TRBV11-2	TRBD2	TRBJ2-1	ASSYESGRIDNEQF
14	TRBV7-3	TRBD2	TRBJ2-3	ASSLTRTSGGDTQY
12	TRBV12-3/TRBV12-4	-	TRBJ2-7	ASSLRGTEREQY
15	TRBV4-2	TRBD2	TRBJ2-1	ASSQGTGTSGNNEQF
9	TRBV29-1	-	TRBJ1-3	SGGAGNTIY
11	TRBV29-1	-	TRBJ1-1	SALTTGITEAF
10	TRBV6-6	-	TRBJ2-5	ASRTTPETQY
10	TRBV29-1	-	TRBJ2-3	SVEVLGDTQY
13	TRBV20-1	TRBD2	TRBJ2-1	SAPETSGSINEQF
11	TRBV12-3/TRBV12-4	TRBD2	TRBJ2-2	ASRLGLAGELF
12	TRBV11-3	-	TRBJ2-1	ASSLVDSSNEQF
12	TRBV12-3/TRBV12-4	-	TRBJ1-1	ASRRPGPNTEAF
14	TRBV4-1	TRBD1	TRBJ1-5	ASSQTGIGSNQPQD
13	TRBV20-1	-	TRBJ2-5	SAANRDPQSETQY
13	TRBV12-3/TRBV12-4	TRBD2	TRBJ2-1	ASSWGRGGHNEQF
12	TRBV7-9	-	TRBJ2-1	ASSPESGRNEQF
12	TRBV29-1	TRBD1	TRBJ1-1	SVAQGASNTEAF
15	TRBV3-1	TRBD2	TRBJ2-1	ASSQEITSGSNNEQF
11	TRBV29-1	-	TRBJ2-5	SVQGGVGETQY
17	TRBV14	TRBD2	TRBJ2-3	ASSQDRGTSGRAWNTQY
12	TRBV29-1	TRBD2	TRBJ2-5	SVGTSGSRETQY